This TCR beta chain was identified in a study of blood T cells in healthy people across ages. Healthy individuals of Caucasian origin from Russia, aged about 6 to 95, served as donors. Of note for this clonotype: The antigen is undetermined.

Germline assignment: CDR1 SGDLS and CDR2 YYNGEE. Trimming removed 6 bases at V and 7 bases at J, with 14 bases between. This CDR3 contains 14 residues. Regarding the study as a whole: In these data, TCR beta diversity tracked strongly with naive T cell percentage. Diversity estimates drawn from one million T cells were deemed underestimates. Possibly confounding the expanded clonotype changes was the fact that donor CMV status was unknown.

A second PCR, run for roughly 7 to 12 cycles, used a sample-barcoded 5' primer plus a J-beta primer mix. One entry per CDR3 protein, called by TCRdb with MiXCR from the 5' RACE reads. The table includes approximately 800,000 distinct CDR3 sequences, roughly 60% detected once. This receptor was taken from a man aged 25 to 45 in good health. The chain recombines TRBV9 with TRBJ1-6; D is perhaps TRBD1 (6 bases). Sample: blood. CDR3 coding DNA: TGTGCCAGCACCGACCGAACAGGGAATTCACCCCTCCACTTT. Protein: CASTDRTGNSPLHF.